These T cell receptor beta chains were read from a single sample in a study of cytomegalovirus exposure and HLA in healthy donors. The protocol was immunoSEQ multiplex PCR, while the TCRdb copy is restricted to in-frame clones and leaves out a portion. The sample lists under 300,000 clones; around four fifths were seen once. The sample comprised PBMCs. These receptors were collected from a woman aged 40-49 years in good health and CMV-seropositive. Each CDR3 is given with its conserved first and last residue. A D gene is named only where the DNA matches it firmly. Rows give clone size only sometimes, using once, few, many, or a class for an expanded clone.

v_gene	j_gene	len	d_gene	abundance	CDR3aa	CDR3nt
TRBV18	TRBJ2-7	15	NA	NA	CASSPRGGDNYEQYF	TGTGCCAGCTCACCAAGGGGGGGCGACAACTACGAGCAGTACTTC
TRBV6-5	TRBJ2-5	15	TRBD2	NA	CASSYSASGQETQYF	TGTGCCAGCAGTTACTCGGCTAGCGGGCAAGAGACCCAGTACTTC
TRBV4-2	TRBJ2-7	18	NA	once	CASSQDLTGWEAYYEQYF	TGTGCCAGCAGCCAAGATCTGACAGGGTGGGAGGCCTACTACGAGCAGTACTTC
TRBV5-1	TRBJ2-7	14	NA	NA	CASSLEGLIYEQYF	TGCGCCAGCAGCTTGGAAGGACTGATCTACGAGCAGTACTTC
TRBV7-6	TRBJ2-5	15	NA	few	CASSLAPGSQETQYF	TGTGCCAGCAGCTTAGCGCCGGGAAGCCAAGAGACCCAGTACTTC
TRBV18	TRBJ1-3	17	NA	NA	CASSPIPGERSGNTIYF	TGTGCCAGCTCACCGATCCCCGGGGAGCGCTCTGGAAACACCATATATTTT
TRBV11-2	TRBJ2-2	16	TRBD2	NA	CASSHGLVFSTGELFF	TGTGCCAGCAGCCACGGACTAGTTTTTAGCACCGGGGAGCTGTTTTTT
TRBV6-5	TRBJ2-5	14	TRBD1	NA	CASSPGQGGQTQYF	TGTGCCAGCAGTCCTGGACAGGGTGGGCAGACCCAGTACTTC
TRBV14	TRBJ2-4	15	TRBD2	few	CASSQSGGSKNIQYF	TGTGCCAGCAGCCAAAGCGGGGGGTCCAAAAACATTCAGTACTTC
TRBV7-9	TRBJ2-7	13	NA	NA	CASSLAGGHEQYF	TGTGCCAGCAGCTTAGCCGGGGGGCACGAGCAGTACTTC
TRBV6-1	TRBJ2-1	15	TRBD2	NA	CASSDESGTYNEQFF	TGTGCCAGCAGTGACGAGAGCGGGACCTACAATGAGCAGTTCTTC
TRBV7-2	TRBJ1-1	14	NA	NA	CASSSSRVNTEAFF	TGTGCCAGCAGCTCAAGTCGAGTGAACACTGAAGCTTTCTTT
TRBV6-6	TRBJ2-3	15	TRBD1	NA	CASRGQGIWADTQYF	TGTGCCAGCAGGGGACAGGGTATTTGGGCAGATACGCAGTATTTT
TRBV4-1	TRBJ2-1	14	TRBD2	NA	CASTSLAGGDEQFF	TGCGCCAGCACAAGCCTAGCGGGAGGGGATGAGCAGTTCTTC
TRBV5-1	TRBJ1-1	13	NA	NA	CASNGQMNTEAFF	TGCGCCAGCAATGGACAGATGAACACTGAAGCTTTCTTT
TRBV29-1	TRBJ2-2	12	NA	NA	CSVSGTTGELFF	TGCAGCGTTTCCGGGACAACCGGGGAGCTGTTTTTT
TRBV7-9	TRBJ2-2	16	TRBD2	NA	CASPKGREEDTGELFF	TGTGCCAGCCCCAAAGGGAGGGAGGAGGACACCGGGGAGCTGTTTTTT
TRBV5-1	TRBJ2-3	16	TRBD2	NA	CASSLLAGGSTDTQYF	TGCGCCAGCAGCCTCTTAGCGGGAGGCAGCACAGATACGCAGTATTTT
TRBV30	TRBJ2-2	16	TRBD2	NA	CAWRRASGSNTGELFF	TGTGCCTGGAGGAGGGCTAGCGGATCGAACACCGGGGAGCTGTTTTTT
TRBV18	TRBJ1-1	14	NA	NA	CASSPKRVNTEAFF	TGTGCCAGCTCACCAAAGAGGGTGAACACTGAAGCTTTCTTT
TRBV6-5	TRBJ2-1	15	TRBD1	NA	CASTRTGGPYNEQFF	TGTGCCAGCACCCGAACAGGGGGACCTTACAATGAGCAGTTCTTC
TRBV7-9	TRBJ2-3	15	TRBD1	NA	CASSLATGETDTQYF	TGTGCCAGCAGCTTAGCAACAGGGGAAACAGATACGCAGTATTTT
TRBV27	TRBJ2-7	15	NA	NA	CASSLTGRGVYEQYF	TGTGCCAGCAGTTTGACAGGAAGAGGGGTCTACGAGCAGTACTTC
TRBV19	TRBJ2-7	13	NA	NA	CASSAGPSYEQYF	TGTGCCAGTAGTGCGGGGCCCTCCTACGAGCAGTACTTC
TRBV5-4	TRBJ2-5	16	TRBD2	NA	CASSFSGSSISETQYF	TGTGCCAGCAGCTTCAGCGGGAGTAGTATATCGGAGACCCAGTACTTC
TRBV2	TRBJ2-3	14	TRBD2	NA	CASGQAGATDTQYF	TGTGCCAGCGGACAAGCGGGAGCCACAGATACGCAGTATTTT
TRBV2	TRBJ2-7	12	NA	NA	CASRGASYEQYF	TGTGCCAGCAGGGGGGCCTCCTACGAGCAGTACTTC
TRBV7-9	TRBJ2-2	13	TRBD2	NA	CASGLVGTGELFF	TGTGCCAGCGGACTAGTTGGCACCGGGGAGCTGTTTTTT
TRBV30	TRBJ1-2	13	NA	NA	CAWSRDNRDGYTF	TGTGCCTGGAGCCGGGACAACAGGGATGGCTACACCTTC
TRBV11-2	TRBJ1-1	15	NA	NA	CASSLTTGLNTEAFF	TGTGCCAGCAGCTTGACTACAGGGTTGAACACTGAAGCTTTCTTT
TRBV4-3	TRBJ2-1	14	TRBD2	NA	CASRTSGFYNEQFF	TGCGCCAGCAGGACTAGCGGGTTCTACAATGAGCAGTTCTTC
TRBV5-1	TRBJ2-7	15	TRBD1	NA	CASSLTDRGLYEQYF	TGCGCCAGCAGCTTGACGGACAGGGGGCTCTACGAGCAGTACTTC
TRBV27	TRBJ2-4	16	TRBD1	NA	CASSSTGQGGKNIQYF	TGTGCCAGCAGTTCCACCGGACAGGGGGGTAAAAACATTCAGTACTTC
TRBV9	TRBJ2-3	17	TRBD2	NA	CASSVGLAGDVTDTQYF	TGTGCCAGCAGCGTAGGGTTAGCGGGAGATGTCACAGATACGCAGTATTTT
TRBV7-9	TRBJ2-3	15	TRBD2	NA	CSSSTSAGGTDTQYF	TGTTCCAGCAGCACATCAGCGGGAGGCACAGATACGCAGTATTTT
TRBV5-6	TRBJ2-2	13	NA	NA	CASSSLVAGELFF	TGTGCCAGCAGCTCGTTAGTCGCCGGGGAGCTGTTTTTT
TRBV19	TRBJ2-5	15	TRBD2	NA	CASGLAGGSQETQYF	TGTGCCAGCGGACTAGCGGGAGGCTCCCAAGAGACCCAGTACTTC